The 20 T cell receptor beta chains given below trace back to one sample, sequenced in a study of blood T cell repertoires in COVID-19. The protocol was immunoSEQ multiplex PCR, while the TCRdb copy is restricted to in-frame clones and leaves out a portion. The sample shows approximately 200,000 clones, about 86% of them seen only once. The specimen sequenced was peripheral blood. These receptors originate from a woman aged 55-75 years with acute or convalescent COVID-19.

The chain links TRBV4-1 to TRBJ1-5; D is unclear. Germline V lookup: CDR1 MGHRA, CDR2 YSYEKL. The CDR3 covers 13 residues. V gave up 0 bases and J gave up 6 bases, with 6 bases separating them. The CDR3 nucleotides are TGCGCCAGCAGCCAAGACGAGGGTCAGCCCCAGCATTTT. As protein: CASSQDEGQPQHF.

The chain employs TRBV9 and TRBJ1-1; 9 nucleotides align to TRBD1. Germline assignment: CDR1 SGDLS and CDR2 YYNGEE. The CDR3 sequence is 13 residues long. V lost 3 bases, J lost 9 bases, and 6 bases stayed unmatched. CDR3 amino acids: CASSGDRDRKAFF. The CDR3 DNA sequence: TGTGCCAGCAGCGGGGACAGGGACCGGAAAGCTTTCTTT.

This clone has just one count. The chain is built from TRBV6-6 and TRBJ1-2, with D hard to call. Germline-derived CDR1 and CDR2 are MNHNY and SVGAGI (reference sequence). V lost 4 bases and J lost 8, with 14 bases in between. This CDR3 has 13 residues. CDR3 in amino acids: CASSSRRGSGYTF. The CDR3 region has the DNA TGTGCCAGCAGTTCAAGGCGCGGATCGGGCTACACCTTC.

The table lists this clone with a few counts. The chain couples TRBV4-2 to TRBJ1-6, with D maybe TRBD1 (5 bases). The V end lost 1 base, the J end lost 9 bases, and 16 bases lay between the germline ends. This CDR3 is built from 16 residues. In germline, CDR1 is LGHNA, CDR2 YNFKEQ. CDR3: CASSQVGQGIGSPLHF. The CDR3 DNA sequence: TGTGCCAGCAGCCAAGTCGGGCAGGGAATTGGTTCACCCCTCCACTTT.

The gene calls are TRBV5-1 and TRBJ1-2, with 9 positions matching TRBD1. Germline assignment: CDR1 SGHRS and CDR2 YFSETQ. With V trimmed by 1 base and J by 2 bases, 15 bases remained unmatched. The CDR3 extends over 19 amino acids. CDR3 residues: CASSLNLVDRGITNYGYTF. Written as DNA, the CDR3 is TGCGCCAGCAGCTTGAATTTAGTAGACAGGGGGATAACCAACTATGGCTACACCTTC.

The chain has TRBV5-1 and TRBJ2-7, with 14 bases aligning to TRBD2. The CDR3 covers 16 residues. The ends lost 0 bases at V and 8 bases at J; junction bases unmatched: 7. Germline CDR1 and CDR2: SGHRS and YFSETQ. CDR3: CASSLVGTSGGLQQYF. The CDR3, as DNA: TGCGCCAGCAGCTTGGTGGGGACTAGCGGGGGTTTGCAGCAGTACTTC.

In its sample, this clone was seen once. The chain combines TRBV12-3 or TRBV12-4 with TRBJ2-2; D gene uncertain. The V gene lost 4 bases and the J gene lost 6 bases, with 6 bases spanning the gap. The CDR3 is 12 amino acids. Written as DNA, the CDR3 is TGTGCCAGCAGTTCTCACTCCGGGGAGCTGTTTTTT. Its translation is CASSSHSGELFF.

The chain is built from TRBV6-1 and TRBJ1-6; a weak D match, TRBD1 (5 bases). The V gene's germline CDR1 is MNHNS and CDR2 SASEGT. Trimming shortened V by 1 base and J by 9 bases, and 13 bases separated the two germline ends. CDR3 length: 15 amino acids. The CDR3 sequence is CASSEDRMKGSPLHF. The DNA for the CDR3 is TGTGCCAGCAGTGAAGACAGGATGAAAGGTTCACCCCTCCACTTT.

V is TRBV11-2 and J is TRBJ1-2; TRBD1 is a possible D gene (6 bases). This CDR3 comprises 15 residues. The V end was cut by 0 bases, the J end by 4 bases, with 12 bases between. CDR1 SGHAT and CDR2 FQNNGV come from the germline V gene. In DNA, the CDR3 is TGTGCCAGCAGCTTAGAACCGACAGGAAGCTATGGCTACACCTTC. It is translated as CASSLEPTGSYGYTF.

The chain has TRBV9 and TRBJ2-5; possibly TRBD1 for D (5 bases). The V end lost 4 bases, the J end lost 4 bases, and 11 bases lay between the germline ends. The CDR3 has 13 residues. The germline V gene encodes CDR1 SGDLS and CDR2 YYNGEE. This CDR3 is CASSQGGRETQYF. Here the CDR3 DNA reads TGTGCCAGCAGCCAGGGTGGGCGAGAGACCCAGTACTTC.

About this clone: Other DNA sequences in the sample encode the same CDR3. The CDR3 region has the DNA TGTGCCAGCAGCCACGGACTAGCGGGGGGGCAAGAGACCCAGTACTTC. This encodes CASSHGLAGGQETQYF. The chain employs TRBV3-1 (or the pseudogene TRBV3-2) and TRBJ2-5, with 15 bases lining up with TRBD2. CDR1 is LGHDT and CDR2 is YNNKEL in the germline V gene (reference sequence). The trim removed 3 bases at V and 2 bases at J, leaving 1 base unmatched. The CDR3 runs 16 residues.

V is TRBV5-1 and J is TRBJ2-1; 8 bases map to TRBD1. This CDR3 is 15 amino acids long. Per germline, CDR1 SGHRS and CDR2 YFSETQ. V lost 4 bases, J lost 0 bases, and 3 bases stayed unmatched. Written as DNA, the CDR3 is TGCGCCAGCAGCCTGGGACAGGCCTCCTACAATGAGCAGTTCTTC. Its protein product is CASSLGQASYNEQFF. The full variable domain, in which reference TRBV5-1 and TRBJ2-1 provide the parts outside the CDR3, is KAGVTQTPRYLIKTRGQQVTLSCSPISGHRSVSWYQQTPGQGLQFLFEYFSETQRNKGNFPGRFSGRQFSNSRSEMNVSTLELGDSALYLCASSLGQASYNEQFFGPGTRLTVL.

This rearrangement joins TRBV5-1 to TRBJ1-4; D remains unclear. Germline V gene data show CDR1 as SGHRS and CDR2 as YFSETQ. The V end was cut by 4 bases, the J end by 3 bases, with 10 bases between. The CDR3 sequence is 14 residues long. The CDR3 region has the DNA TGCGCCAGCAGCCCCGGGAAGCCTAATGAAAAACTGTTTTTT. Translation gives CASSPGKPNEKLFF.

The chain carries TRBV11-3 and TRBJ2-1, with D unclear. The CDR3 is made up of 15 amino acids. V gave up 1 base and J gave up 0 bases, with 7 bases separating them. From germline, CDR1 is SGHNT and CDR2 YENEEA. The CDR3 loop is CASSLVQSSYNEQFF. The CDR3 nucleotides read TGTGCCAGCAGCTTAGTACAAAGCTCCTACAATGAGCAGTTCTTC.

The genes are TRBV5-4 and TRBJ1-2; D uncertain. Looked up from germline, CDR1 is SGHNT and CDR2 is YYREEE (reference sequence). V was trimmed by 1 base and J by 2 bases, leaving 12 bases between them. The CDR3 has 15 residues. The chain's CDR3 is CASSLILSGNYGYTF. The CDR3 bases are TGTGCCAGCAGCTTGATCCTCAGCGGGAACTATGGCTACACCTTC.

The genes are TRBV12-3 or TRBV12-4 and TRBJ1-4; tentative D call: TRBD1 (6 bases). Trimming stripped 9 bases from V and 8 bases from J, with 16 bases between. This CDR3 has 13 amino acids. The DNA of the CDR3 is TGTGCCAGTGCTACAGGGATTTGGGAAAAACTGTTTTTT. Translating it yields CASATGIWEKLFF.

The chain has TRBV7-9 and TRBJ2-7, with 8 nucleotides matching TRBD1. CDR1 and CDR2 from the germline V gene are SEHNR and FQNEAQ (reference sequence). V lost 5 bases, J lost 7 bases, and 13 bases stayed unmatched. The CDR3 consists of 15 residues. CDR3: CASSPGTGGKAEQYF. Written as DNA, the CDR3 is TGTGCCAGCAGCCCCGGGACAGGCGGAAAGGCGGAGCAGTACTTC.

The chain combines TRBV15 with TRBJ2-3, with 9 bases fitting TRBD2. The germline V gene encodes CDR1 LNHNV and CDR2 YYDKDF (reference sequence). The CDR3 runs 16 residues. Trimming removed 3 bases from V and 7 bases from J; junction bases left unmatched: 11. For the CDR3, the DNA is TGTGCCACCAGCAGGGCGGGCGGGGGGGCTGGTTATACGCAGTATTTT. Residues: CATSRAGGGAGYTQYF.

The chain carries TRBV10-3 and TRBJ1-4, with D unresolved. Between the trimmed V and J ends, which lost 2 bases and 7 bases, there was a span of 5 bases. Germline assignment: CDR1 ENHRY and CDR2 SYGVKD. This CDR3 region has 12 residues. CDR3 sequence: CAISERSEKLFF. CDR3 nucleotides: TGTGCCATCAGTGAGAGGAGTGAAAAACTGTTTTTT.

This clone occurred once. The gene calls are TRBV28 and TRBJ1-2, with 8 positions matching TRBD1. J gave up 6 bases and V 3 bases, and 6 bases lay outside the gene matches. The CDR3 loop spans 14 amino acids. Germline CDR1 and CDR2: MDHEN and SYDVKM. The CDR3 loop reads CASSLATGDNGYTF. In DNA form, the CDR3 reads TGTGCCAGCAGTTTGGCGACAGGGGATAATGGCTACACCTTC.